A selection of T cell receptor beta chains follows, all from one sample in a study of shared clonotypes between healthy human individuals. Clones were read by immunoSEQ multiplex PCR, and TCRdb kept only the in-frame ones, dropping some. The sample consists of more than 2 million clones, approximately 94% of them appearing once. Sequenced input: naive CD8+ T cells sorted from blood. Receptor source: a man between 18 and 35 years old in good health. CDR3s include the opening cysteine and the closing phenylalanine or tryptophan. The order of the fields is CDR3 length, J gene, D gene, V gene, CDR3 DNA, CDR3 protein. The D gene is left open where the match is weak.

15 TRBJ2-2 . TRBV7-9 TGTGCCAGCAGCTTCTCTCCCGTGAACACCGGGGAGCTGTTTTTT CASSFSPVNTGELFF
14 TRBJ1-1 . TRBV27 TGTGCCAGCAGTTTCCTAGGGGCGAACACTGAAGCTTTCTTT CASSFLGANTEAFF
17 TRBJ2-3 TRBD2 TRBV10-3 TGTGCCATCACCGGGACTAGCGGGGATCCTAGCACAGATACGCAGTATTTT CAITGTSGDPSTDTQYF
14 TRBJ1-5 . TRBV7-9 TGTGCCAGCAGCTTAGGCACCAGCAATCAGCCCCAGCATTTT CASSLGTSNQPQHF
16 TRBJ1-3 TRBD1 TRBV4-1 TGCGCCAGCAGCCAACGGGGGACAGGGGCTGGAAACACCATATATTTT CASSQRGTGAGNTIYF
13 TRBJ1-1 . TRBV5-1 TGCGCCAGCAGCCAAACTGGGGGGACTGAAGCTTTCTTT CASSQTGGTEAFF
13 TRBJ1-1 TRBD1 TRBV7-2 TGTGCCAGCAGCCTACAGGGGGGCACTGAAGCTTTCTTT CASSLQGGTEAFF
15 TRBJ1-2 . TRBV4-3 TGCGCCAGCAGCCAAGATTACAGCTCAAACTATGGCTACACCTTC CASSQDYSSNYGYTF
14 TRBJ2-7 TRBD2 TRBV19 TGTGCCAGTAGTCCCTACGGGGGGGCGTACGAGCAGTACTTC CASSPYGGAYEQYF
12 TRBJ2-2 . TRBV30 TGTGCCTGGAGTGTTTACACCGGGGAGCTGTTTTTT CAWSVYTGELFF
14 TRBJ2-1 . TRBV4-3 TGCGCCAGCAGCCATTTACTAGCCCTCAATGAGCAGTTCTTC CASSHLLALNEQFF
15 TRBJ2-7 TRBD2 TRBV13 TGTGCCAGCAGCTTTGGCGGGAGCAGGGCACACGAGCAGTACTTC CASSFGGSRAHEQYF
13 TRBJ1-1 . TRBV9 TGTGCCAGCAGCGTAGACGGCCAGCCTGAAGCTTTCTTT CASSVDGQPEAFF
14 TRBJ1-3 . TRBV25-1 TGTGCCAGCAGTGAATCAGGGACTGGAAACACCATATATTTT CASSESGTGNTIYF